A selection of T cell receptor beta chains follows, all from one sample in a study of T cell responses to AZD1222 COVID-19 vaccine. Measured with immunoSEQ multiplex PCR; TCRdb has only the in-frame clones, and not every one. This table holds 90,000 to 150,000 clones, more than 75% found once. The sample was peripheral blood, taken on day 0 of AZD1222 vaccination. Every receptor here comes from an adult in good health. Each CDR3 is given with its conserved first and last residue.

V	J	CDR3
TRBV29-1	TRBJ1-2	CSVVQIYGYTF
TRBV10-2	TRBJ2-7	CASTEGGLPGEGQYF
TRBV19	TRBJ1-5	CASSMAPYSNQPQHF
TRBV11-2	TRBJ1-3	CASSRTETEGNTIYF
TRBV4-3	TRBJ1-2	CASSKASAGVSGGYTF
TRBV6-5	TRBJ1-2	CASRGLHGYTF
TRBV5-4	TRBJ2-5	CASSPSGGGQETQYF
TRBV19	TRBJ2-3	CASRGRVSTDTQYF
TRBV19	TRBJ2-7	CASSRFSGVYEQYF
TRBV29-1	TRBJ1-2	CSVVRIGGYTF
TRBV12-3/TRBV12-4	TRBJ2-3	CASSFQWDTQYF
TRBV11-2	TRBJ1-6	CASSEAGAPNSPLHF
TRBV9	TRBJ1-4	CASSVSGTGVEKLFF
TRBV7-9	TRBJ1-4	CASSPKGATNEKLFF
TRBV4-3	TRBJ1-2	CASSQGRTDRENTF
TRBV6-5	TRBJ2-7	CASSYSSREGYEQYF
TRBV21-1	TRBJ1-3	CASSGEPKPRTEIYSNSGNTIYF
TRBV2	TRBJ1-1	CASSPDSLRAFF
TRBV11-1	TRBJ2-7	CASSHYQDRTYEQYF
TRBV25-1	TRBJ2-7	CASSVQGAYEQYF
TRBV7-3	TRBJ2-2	CASSYDRVANAGELFF
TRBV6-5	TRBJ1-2	CASSRDRNYGYTF
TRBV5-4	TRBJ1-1	CASSFWEGATEAFF
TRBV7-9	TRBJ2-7	CASSKGGFVPYEQYF
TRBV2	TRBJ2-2	CATHVGGGYSTGELFF
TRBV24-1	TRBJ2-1	CATSSALAGEQFF
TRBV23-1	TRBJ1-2	CASSQSKVGYGYTF
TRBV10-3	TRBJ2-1	CAMGQGGNEQFF
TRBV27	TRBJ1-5	CASSLSIGGNQPQHF
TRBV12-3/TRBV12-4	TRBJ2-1	CASSFGPSNEQFF
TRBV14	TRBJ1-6	CASSPDTVTPLHF
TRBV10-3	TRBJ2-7	CARVTSGGDRYEQYF
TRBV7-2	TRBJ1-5	CASSSDSSNQPQHF
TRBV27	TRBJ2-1	CASSLRVAGGPSTYNEQFF